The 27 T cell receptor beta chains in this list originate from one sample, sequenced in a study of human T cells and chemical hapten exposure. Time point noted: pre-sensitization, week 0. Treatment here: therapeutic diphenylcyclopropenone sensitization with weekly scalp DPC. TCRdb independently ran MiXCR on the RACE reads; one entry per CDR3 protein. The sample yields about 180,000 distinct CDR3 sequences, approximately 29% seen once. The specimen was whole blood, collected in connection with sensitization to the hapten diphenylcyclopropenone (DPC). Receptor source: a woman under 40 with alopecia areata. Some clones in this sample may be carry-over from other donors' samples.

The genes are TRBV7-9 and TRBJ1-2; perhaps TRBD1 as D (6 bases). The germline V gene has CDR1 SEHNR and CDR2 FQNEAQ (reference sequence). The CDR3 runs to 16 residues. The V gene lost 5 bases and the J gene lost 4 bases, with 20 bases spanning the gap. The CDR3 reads CASSIEGQSRFYGYTF. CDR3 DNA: TGTGCCAGCAGCATCGAAGGACAGTCAAGATTCTATGGCTACACCTTC.

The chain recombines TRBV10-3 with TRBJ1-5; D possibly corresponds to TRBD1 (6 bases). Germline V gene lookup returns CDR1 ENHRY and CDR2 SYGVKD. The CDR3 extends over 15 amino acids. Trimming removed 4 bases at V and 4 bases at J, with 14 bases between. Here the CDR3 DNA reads TGTGCCATCAGTGCCTTACAGGGTTCGAATCAGCCCCAGCATTTT. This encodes CAISALQGSNQPQHF.

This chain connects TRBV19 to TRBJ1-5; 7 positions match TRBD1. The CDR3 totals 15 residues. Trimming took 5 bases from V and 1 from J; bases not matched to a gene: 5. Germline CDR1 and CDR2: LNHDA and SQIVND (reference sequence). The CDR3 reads CASSRQGVSNQPQHF. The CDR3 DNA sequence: TGTGCCAGTAGTCGACAGGGAGTAAGCAATCAGCCCCAGCATTTT.

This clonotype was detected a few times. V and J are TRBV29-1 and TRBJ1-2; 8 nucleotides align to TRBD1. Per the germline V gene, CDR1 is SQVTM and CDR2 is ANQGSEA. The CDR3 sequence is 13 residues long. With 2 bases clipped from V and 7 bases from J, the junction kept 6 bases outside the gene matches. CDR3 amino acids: CSVERQGMGGYTF. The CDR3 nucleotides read TGCAGCGTTGAACGACAGGGGATGGGTGGCTACACCTTC.

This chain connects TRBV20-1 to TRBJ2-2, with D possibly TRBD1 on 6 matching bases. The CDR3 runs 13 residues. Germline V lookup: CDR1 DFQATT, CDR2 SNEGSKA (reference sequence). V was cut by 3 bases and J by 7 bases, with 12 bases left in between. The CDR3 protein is CSARTGRGGELFF. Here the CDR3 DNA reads TGCAGTGCTAGGACAGGAAGGGGCGGGGAGCTGTTTTTT.

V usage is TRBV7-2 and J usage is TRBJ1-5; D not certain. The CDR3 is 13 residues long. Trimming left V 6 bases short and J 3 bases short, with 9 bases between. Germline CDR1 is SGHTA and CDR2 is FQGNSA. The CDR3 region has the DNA TGTGCCAGCAGTTCCTGGAACAATCAGCCCCAGCATTTT. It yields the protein CASSSWNNQPQHF. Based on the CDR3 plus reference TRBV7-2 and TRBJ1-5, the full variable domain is GAGVSQSPSNKVTEKGKDVELRCDPISGHTALYWYRQSLGQGLEFLIYFQGNSAPDKSGLPSDRFSAERTGGSVSTLTIQRTQQEDSAVYLCASSSWNNQPQHFGDGTRLSIL.

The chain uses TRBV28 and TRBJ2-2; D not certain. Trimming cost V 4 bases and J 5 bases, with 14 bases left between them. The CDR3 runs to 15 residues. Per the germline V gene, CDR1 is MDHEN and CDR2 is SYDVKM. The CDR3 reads CASSYTPLVTGELFF. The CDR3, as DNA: TGTGCCAGCAGTTACACCCCCCTAGTGACCGGGGAGCTGTTTTTT.

For the CDR3, the DNA is TGTGCCAGCTTAGGTCTCTCTGGAAACACCATATATTTT. Protein product: CASLGLSGNTIYF. The V gene is TRBV6-1, the J gene TRBJ1-3; D is unclear. In germline, CDR1 is MNHNS, CDR2 SASEGT. The V end was cut by 8 bases, the J end by 0 bases, with 8 bases between. CDR3 length: 13 residues.

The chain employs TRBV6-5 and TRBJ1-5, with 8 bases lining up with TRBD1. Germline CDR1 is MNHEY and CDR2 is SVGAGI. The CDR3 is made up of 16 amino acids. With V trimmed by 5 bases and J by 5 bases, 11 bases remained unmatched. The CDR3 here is CASSPSRQGAHQPQHF. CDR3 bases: TGTGCCAGCAGTCCATCTAGGCAGGGGGCACATCAGCCCCAGCATTTT.

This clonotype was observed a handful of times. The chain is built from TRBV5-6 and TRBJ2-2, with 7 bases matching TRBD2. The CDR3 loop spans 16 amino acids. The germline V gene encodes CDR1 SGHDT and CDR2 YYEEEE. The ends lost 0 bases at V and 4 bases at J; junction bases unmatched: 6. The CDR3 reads CASSLAGRIFTGELFF. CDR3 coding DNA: TGTGCCAGCAGCTTGGCCGGGAGGATTTTCACCGGGGAGCTGTTTTTT.

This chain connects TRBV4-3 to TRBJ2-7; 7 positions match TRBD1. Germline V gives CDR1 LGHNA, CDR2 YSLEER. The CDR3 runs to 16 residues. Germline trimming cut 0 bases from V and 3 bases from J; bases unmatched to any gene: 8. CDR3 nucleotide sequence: TGCGCCAGCAGCCAAGATGTGAGACAGGGTAACTACGAGCAGTACTTC. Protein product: CASSQDVRQGNYEQYF.

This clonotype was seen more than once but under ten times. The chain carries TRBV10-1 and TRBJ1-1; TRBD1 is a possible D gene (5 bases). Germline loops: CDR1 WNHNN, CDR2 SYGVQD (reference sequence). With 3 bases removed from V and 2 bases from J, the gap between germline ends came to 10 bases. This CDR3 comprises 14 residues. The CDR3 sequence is CASSDGGVNTEAFF. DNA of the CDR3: TGCGCCAGCAGTGATGGAGGGGTTAACACTGAAGCTTTCTTT.

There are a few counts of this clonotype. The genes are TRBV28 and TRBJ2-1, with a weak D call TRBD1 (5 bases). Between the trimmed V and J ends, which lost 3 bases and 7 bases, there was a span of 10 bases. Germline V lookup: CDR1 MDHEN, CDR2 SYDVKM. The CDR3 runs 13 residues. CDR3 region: CASSLGRVNEQFF. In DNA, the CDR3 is TGTGCCAGCAGTTTGGGCAGGGTGAATGAGCAGTTCTTC.

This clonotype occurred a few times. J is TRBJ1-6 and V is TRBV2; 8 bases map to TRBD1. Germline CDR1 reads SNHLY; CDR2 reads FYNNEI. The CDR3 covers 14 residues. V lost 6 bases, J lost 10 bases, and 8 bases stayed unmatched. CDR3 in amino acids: CASSLDRGGSPLHF. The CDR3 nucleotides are TGTGCCAGCAGCTTAGACAGGGGAGGCTCACCCCTCCACTTT.

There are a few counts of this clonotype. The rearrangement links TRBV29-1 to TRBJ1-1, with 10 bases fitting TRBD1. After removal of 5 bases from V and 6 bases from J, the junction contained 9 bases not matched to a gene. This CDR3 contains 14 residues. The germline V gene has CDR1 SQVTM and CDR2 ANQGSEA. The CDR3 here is CSVSRDRGPPEAFF. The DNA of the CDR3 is TGCAGCGTTTCCCGGGACAGGGGACCCCCTGAAGCTTTCTTT.

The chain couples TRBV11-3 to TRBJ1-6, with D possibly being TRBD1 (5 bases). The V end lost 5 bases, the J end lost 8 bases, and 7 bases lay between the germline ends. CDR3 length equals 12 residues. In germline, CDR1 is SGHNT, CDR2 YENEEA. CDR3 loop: CASSPGDSPLHF. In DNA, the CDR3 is TGTGCCAGCAGCCCGGGGGATTCACCCCTCCACTTT.

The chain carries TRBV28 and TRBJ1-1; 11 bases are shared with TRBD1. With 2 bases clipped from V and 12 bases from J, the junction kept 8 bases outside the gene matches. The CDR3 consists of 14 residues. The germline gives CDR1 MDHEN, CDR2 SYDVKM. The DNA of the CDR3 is TGTGCCAGCAGTTTACCCCGGACAGGGGGCAAATCTTTCTTT. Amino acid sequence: CASSLPRTGGKSFF.

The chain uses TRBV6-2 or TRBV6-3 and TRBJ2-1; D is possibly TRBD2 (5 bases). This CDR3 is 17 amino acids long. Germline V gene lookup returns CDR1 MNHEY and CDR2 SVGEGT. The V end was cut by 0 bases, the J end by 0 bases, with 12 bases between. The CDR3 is CASSYSARGGSYNEQFF. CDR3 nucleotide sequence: TGTGCCAGCAGTTACTCAGCCCGGGGTGGCTCCTACAATGAGCAGTTCTTC.

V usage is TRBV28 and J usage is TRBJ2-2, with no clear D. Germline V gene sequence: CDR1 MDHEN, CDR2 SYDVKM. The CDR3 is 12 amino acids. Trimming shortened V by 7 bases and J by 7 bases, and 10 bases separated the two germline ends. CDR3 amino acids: CASTAWSGELFF. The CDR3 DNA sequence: TGTGCCAGCACGGCCTGGAGCGGGGAGCTGTTTTTT.

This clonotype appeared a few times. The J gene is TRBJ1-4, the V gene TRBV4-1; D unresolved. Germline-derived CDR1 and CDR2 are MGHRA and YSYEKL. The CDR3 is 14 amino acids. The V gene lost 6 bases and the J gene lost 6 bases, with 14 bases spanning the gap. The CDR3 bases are TGCGCCAGCAGGTCCGACCAGGCCTATGAAAAACTGTTTTTT. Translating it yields CASRSDQAYEKLFF.

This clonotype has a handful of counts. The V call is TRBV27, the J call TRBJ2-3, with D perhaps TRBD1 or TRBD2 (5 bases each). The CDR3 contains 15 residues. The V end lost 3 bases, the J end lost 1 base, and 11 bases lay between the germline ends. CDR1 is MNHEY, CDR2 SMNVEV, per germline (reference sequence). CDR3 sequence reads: CASSFGGGRTDTQYF. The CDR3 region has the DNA TGTGCCAGCAGTTTTGGGGGTGGGCGCACAGATACGCAGTATTTT.

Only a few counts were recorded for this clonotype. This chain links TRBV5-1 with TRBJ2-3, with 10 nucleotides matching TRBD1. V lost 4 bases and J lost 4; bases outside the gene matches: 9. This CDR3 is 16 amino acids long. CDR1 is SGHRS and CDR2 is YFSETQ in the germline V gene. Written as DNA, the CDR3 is TGCGCCAGCAGCCTGGGGGACAGGGGCCGGGCAGATACGCAGTATTTT. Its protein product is CASSLGDRGRADTQYF.

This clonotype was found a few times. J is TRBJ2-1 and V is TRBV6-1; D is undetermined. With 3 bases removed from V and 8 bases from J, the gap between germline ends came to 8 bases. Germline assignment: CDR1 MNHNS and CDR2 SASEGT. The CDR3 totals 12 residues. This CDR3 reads CASSDNRDEQFF. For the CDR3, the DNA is TGTGCCAGCAGTGATAATAGGGATGAGCAGTTCTTC.

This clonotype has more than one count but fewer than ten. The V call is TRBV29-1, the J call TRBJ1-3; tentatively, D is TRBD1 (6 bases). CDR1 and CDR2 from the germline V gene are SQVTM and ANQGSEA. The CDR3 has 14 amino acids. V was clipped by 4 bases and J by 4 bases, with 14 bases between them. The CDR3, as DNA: TGCAGCGTTGGGAGTGGGACAAGCGGAAACACCATATATTTT. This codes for CSVGSGTSGNTIYF.

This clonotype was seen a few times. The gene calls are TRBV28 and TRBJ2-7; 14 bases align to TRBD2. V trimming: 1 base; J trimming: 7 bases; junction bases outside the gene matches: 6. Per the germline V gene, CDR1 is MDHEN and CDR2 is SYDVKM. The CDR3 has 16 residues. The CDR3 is CASSLFGTSGREEQYF. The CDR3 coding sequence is TGTGCCAGCAGTTTATTCGGGACTAGCGGGAGAGAGGAGCAGTACTTC.

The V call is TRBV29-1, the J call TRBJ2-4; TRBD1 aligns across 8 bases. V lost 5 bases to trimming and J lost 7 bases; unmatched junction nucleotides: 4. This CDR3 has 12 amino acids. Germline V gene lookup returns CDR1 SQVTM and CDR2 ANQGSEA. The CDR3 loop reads CSVRTGTNIQYF. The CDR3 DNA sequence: TGCAGCGTTCGGACAGGGACGAACATTCAGTACTTC.

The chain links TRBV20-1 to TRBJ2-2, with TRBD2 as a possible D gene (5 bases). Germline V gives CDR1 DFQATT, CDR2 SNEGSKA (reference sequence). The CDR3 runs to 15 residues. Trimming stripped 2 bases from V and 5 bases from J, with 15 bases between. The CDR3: CSARSRRAVTGELFF. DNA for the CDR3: TGCAGTGCTAGATCCCGGAGAGCGGTAACCGGGGAGCTGTTTTTT.